These 3 T cell receptor beta chains came from one sample sequenced in a study of blood T cell repertoires in COVID-19. Sequenced by immunoSEQ multiplex PCR; TCRdb stores in-frame clones only, minus some. This table holds approximately 82,000 clones, approximately 86% found once. The sample was peripheral blood. All receptors come from a woman aged 70-85 years with active or convalescent COVID-19.

The chain couples TRBV9 to TRBJ1-4; D is perhaps TRBD1 (5 bases). V was pared by 7 bases and J by 8 bases, with 12 bases between. The length of the CDR3 is 12 residues. Germline CDR1 reads SGDLS; CDR2 reads YYNGEE. The CDR3 loop is CASQPGNEKLFF. CDR3 bases: TGTGCCAGCCAGCCAGGGAACGAAAAACTGTTTTTT.

The chain carries TRBV27 and TRBJ1-5; maybe TRBD1 (5 bases). The CDR3 has 16 amino acids. The germline V gene has CDR1 MNHEY and CDR2 SMNVEV (reference sequence). Trimming shortened V by 0 bases and J by 2 bases, and 11 bases separated the two germline ends. CDR3 region: CASSLSGGPRNQPQHF. The CDR3 nucleotides are TGTGCCAGCAGTTTATCGGGGGGTCCCCGCAATCAGCCCCAGCATTTT.

The chain recombines TRBV19 with TRBJ2-1; TRBD2 matches 11 bases. V lost 5 bases to trimming and J lost 9 bases; unmatched junction nucleotides: 6. Germline assignment: CDR1 LNHDA and CDR2 SQIVND (reference sequence). The CDR3 contains 14 residues. CDR3 DNA sequence: TGTGCCAGTAGTGTTAGCGGGGGGGCCAGTGAGCAGTTCTTC. This sequence encodes CASSVSGGASEQFF.